The 26 T cell receptor beta chains presented below share a single source sample, sequenced in a study of CD8 T cells in Susac syndrome. Random hexamers were used to reverse transcribe roughly 0.5 to 1 ug of RNA. Each CDR3 protein gets one entry after TCRdb re-called the immunoSEQ multiplex PCR reads with MiXCR. The table shows around 300,000 distinct CDR3 sequences, with approximately 89% occurring only once. The source material was CD8+ T cells from PBMCs. Every receptor here comes from a human donor with multiple sclerosis.

The CDR3 DNA reads TGTGCCAGCAGTTTACCGCGGGGTTCCCAAGAGACCCAGTACTTC. Protein product: CASSLPRGSQETQYF. V gene TRBV28 combines with J gene TRBJ2-5, with a possible D match to TRBD2 (6 bases). Looked up from germline, CDR1 is MDHEN and CDR2 is SYDVKM. V was pared by 2 bases and J by 1 base, with 11 bases between. This CDR3 has 15 residues.

This sequence joins TRBV7-8 and TRBJ2-2, with D perhaps TRBD2 (5 bases). V lost 5 bases to trimming and J lost 0 bases, with 19 bases between them. The CDR3 runs to 18 residues. Germline assignment: CDR1 SGHVS and CDR2 FQNEAQ. The CDR3 protein is CASSKRVSQLANTGELFF. CDR3 in DNA: TGTGCCAGCAGCAAGAGGGTTTCCCAGCTCGCGAACACCGGGGAGCTGTTTTTT.

The chain has TRBV7-3 and TRBJ1-1; D might be TRBD1 (5 bases). The germline V gene encodes CDR1 SGHTA and CDR2 FQGTGA. This CDR3 has 15 amino acids. Trimming removed 1 base at V and 5 bases at J, with 14 bases between. CDR3 sequence (DNA): TGTGCCAGCAGCTTAATGGGAGGGGCAGGTACTGAAGCTTTCTTT. The encoded protein is CASSLMGGAGTEAFF.

This clonotype was detected once. The genes are TRBV20-1 and TRBJ2-7; TRBD1 might be the D (6 bases). CDR1 is DFQATT and CDR2 is SNEGSKA in the germline V gene (reference sequence). The CDR3 is made up of 15 amino acids. Trimming cost V 5 bases and J 4 bases, with 21 bases left between them. CDR3 loop: CSAHYRVPPPYEQYF. The DNA of the CDR3 is TGCAGTGCTCATTACAGGGTCCCACCGCCTTACGAGCAGTACTTC.

This clonotype showed up just once. The rearrangement joins TRBV7-9 to TRBJ1-2; D not resolved. Germline V gene sequence: CDR1 SEHNR, CDR2 FQNEAQ (reference sequence). This CDR3 contains 14 residues. The V end lost 5 bases, the J end lost 4 bases, and 14 bases lay between the germline ends. CDR3 bases: TGTGCCAGCAGCCCACAGACGGCAGCCTATGGCTACACCTTC. It codes for CASSPQTAAYGYTF.

The J gene is TRBJ2-2, the V gene TRBV7-9; 10 bases are shared with TRBD1. Germline V gives CDR1 SEHNR, CDR2 FQNEAQ (reference sequence). This CDR3 contains 17 residues. The V segment lost 0 bases and the J segment 3 bases; nucleotides outside the gene matches: 4. The CDR3 bases are TGTGCCAGCAGCTTAGCAGCCGGGACAGGGGACACCGGGGAGCTGTTTTTT. Protein: CASSLAAGTGDTGELFF.

The rearrangement joins TRBV7-6 to TRBJ2-7, with TRBD1 matching over 10 bases. The V segment lost 5 bases and the J segment 1 base; nucleotides outside the gene matches: 5. This CDR3 spans 15 amino acids. CDR1 and CDR2 (germline): SGHVS, FNYEAQ. The chain's CDR3 is CASSEGQGTSYEQYF. The CDR3 DNA reads as TGTGCCAGCAGCGAGGGACAGGGGACGTCCTACGAGCAGTACTTC.

V and J are TRBV6-2 or TRBV6-3 and TRBJ1-5, with a tentative D call TRBD1 (5 bases). V was pared by 8 bases and J by 7 bases, with 15 bases between. This CDR3 comprises 13 residues. Germline assignment: CDR1 MNHEY and CDR2 SVGEGT. Written as DNA, the CDR3 is TGTGCCAGCGGCGCGGGGGGGGGACAGCCCCAGCATTTT. This encodes CASGAGGGQPQHF.

V and J are TRBV27 and TRBJ2-7, with 8 bases fitting TRBD1. The CDR3 loop spans 15 amino acids. Germline V gene sequence: CDR1 MNHEY, CDR2 SMNVEV (reference sequence). Trimming removed 5 bases from V and 3 bases from J; junction bases left unmatched: 9. The CDR3 nucleotides are TGTGCCAGCAGTGACCTACAGGGGGTGAACTACGAGCAGTACTTC. Its protein product is CASSDLQGVNYEQYF.

This clonotype was counted a single time. V usage is TRBV7-9 and J usage is TRBJ2-1; the D gene could be TRBD1 or TRBD2 (5 bases each). The CDR3 contains 13 residues. The germline V gene has CDR1 SEHNR and CDR2 FQNEAQ (reference sequence). Trimming left V 5 bases short and J 10 bases short, with 15 bases between. The CDR3 DNA is TGTGCCAGCAGCGAACTCCGGGGCCGAGAGCAGTTCTTC. It encodes CASSELRGREQFF.

V gene TRBV3-1 combines with J gene TRBJ2-3; TRBD2 matches at 9 bases. Germline V gene sequence: CDR1 LGHDT, CDR2 YNNKEL (reference sequence). Trimming cost V 0 bases and J 14 bases; bases outside gene matches: 9. CDR3 length: 14 residues. CDR3 loop: CASSQDPSGLAWYF. DNA for the CDR3: TGTGCCAGCAGCCAAGACCCCTCGGGACTAGCTTGGTATTTT.

This chain links TRBV28 with TRBJ2-7; D gene unclear. V lost 7 bases and J 1 base, leaving 8 bases between the germline ends. The V gene's germline CDR1 is MDHEN and CDR2 SYDVKM. The length of the CDR3 is 12 residues. CDR3 bases: TGTGCCAGCACCGATGCTTCCTACGAGCAGTACTTC. The encoded protein is CASTDASYEQYF.

The chain combines TRBV5-1 with TRBJ2-7; D perhaps matches TRBD2 (5 bases). This CDR3 is built from 13 residues. Germline V lookup: CDR1 SGHRS, CDR2 YFSETQ. Trimming stripped 4 bases from V and 3 bases from J, with 11 bases between. The CDR3 sequence: CASSPDSNYEQYF. The CDR3 nucleotides read TGCGCCAGCAGCCCGGACTCAAACTACGAGCAGTACTTC.

The chain employs TRBV20-1 and TRBJ2-7, with 8 positions matching TRBD2. The trim removed 5 bases at V and 4 bases at J, leaving 7 bases unmatched. The CDR3 contains 13 residues. Germline-derived CDR1 and CDR2 are DFQATT and SNEGSKA (reference sequence). The CDR3 protein is CSAGSGIFYEQYF. The CDR3 DNA is TGCAGTGCTGGTAGCGGGATTTTTTACGAGCAGTACTTC.

The V call is TRBV9, the J call TRBJ2-7; TRBD2 agrees at 8 bases. Looked up from germline, CDR1 is SGDLS and CDR2 is YYNGEE. The CDR3 consists of 16 residues. Germline trimming cut 3 bases from V and 0 bases from J; bases unmatched to any gene: 8. The CDR3 region is CASSADSGASSYEQYF. The CDR3 region has the DNA TGTGCCAGCAGCGCAGATAGCGGGGCTAGCTCCTACGAGCAGTACTTC.

This clonotype was detected only a few times. The chain has TRBV27 and TRBJ2-4; 7 bases align to TRBD1. The CDR3 has 15 amino acids. Germline loops: CDR1 MNHEY, CDR2 SMNVEV (reference sequence). Losses at the gene ends were 4 bases for V and 8 bases for J; bases not matched to a gene: 11. The CDR3 region is CASSSASTGIDIQYF. CDR3 nucleotides: TGTGCCAGCAGTTCCGCCTCGACAGGGATTGACATTCAGTACTTC.

This chain uses TRBV5-6 with TRBJ2-5; 10 bases match TRBD2. V was clipped by 0 bases and J by 5 bases; unmatched bases: 7. Germline CDR1 reads SGHDT; CDR2 reads YYEEEE. CDR3 size: 16 residues. CDR3 DNA: TGTGCCAGCAGCTTGGAAACTAGCGGGGCTTGGGAGACCCAGTACTTC. Its translation is CASSLETSGAWETQYF. Combining the CDR3 with reference TRBV5-6 and TRBJ2-5 gives the whole variable domain DAGVTQSPTHLIKTRGQQVTLRCSPKSGHDTVSWYQQALGQGPQFIFQYYEEEERQRGNFPDRFSGHQFPNYSSELNVNALLLGDSALYLCASSLETSGAWETQYFGPGTRLLVL.

This chain joins TRBV12-3 or TRBV12-4 and TRBJ1-1; 9 bases fit TRBD1. With V trimmed by 2 bases and J by 3 bases, 10 bases remained unmatched. The CDR3 runs 17 residues. The CDR3, as DNA: TGTGCCAGCAGTTTATGGCGGACAGGGGACGAAGACACTGAAGCTTTCTTT. Its protein is CASSLWRTGDEDTEAFF.

This chain links TRBV9 with TRBJ2-5; 8 positions match TRBD2. Germline lookup yields CDR1 SGDLS and CDR2 YYNGEE. The trim removed 4 bases at V and 5 bases at J, leaving 13 bases unmatched. CDR3 size: 16 residues. The CDR3: CASSLGGARVGETQYF. The CDR3 nucleotides are TGTGCCAGCAGCCTCGGGGGGGCTCGCGTTGGGGAGACCCAGTACTTC.

The rearrangement joins TRBV6-2 or TRBV6-3 to TRBJ2-1; D is possibly TRBD1 or TRBD2 (5 bases each). The CDR3 loop spans 16 amino acids. V shed 0 bases and J shed 4 bases, with 13 bases lying between them. Germline CDR1 and CDR2: MNHEY and SVGEGT. Here the CDR3 DNA reads TGTGCCAGCAGTTACTCCCACGGCGAGGGGTACAATGAGCAGTTCTTC. Encoded protein: CASSYSHGEGYNEQFF.

This chain joins TRBV9 and TRBJ2-2, with unresolved D. The CDR3 length is 14 residues. CDR1 and CDR2 from the germline V gene are SGDLS and YYNGEE. V was cut by 0 bases and J by 6 bases, with 9 bases left in between. The CDR3 is CASSVGITAGELFF. The DNA for the CDR3 is TGTGCCAGCAGCGTAGGGATTACAGCCGGGGAGCTGTTTTTT. Using reference TRBV9 and TRBJ2-2 for the parts outside the CDR3, the full variable domain is DSGVTQTPKHLITATGQRVTLRCSPRSGDLSVYWYQQSLDQGLQFLIQYYNGEERAKGNILERFSAQQFPDLHSELNLSSLELGDSALYFCASSVGITAGELFFGEGSRLTVL.

In its sample, this clonotype was seen a few times. The chain couples TRBV19 to TRBJ2-2; no definite D call. V was trimmed by 5 bases and J by 3 bases, leaving 4 bases between them. Germline V gives CDR1 LNHDA, CDR2 SQIVND (reference sequence). CDR3 length: 12 residues. This chain's CDR3 is CASSAYTGELFF. As DNA, the CDR3 is TGTGCCAGTAGTGCGTACACCGGGGAGCTGTTTTTT. The variable domain in full, with the rest retrieved from reference TRBV19 and TRBJ2-2, is DGGITQSPKYLFRKEGQNVTLSCEQNLNHDAMYWYRQDPGQGLRLIYYSQIVNDFQKGDIAEGYSVSREKKESFPLTVTSAQKNPTAFYLCASSAYTGELFFGEGSRLTVL.

The chain recombines TRBV12-3 or TRBV12-4 with TRBJ2-3, with D possibly called TRBD1 or TRBD2 (5 bases each). CDR3 length: 18 amino acids. V was clipped by 4 bases and J by 2 bases, with 22 bases between them. The CDR3, as DNA: TGTGCCAGCAGTTCCCCAGTTTGGGGGTTCCCCCACACAGATACGCAGTATTTT. It is translated as CASSSPVWGFPHTDTQYF.

The CDR3 is CASSLFSGLGEQYF. The CDR3 nucleotides read TGCGCCAGCAGCTTGTTTAGTGGGCTAGGGGAGCAGTACTTC. The chain uses TRBV5-1 and TRBJ2-7; D ambiguous. This CDR3 comprises 14 residues. Germline CDR1 is SGHRS and CDR2 is YFSETQ. Deletions cut 1 base from V and 7 bases from J, with 15 bases between.

V usage is TRBV10-3 and J usage is TRBJ2-1, with D possibly being TRBD1 or TRBD2 (5 bases each). Germline CDR1 is ENHRY and CDR2 is SYGVKD. Trimming removed 4 bases from V and 3 bases from J, with 16 bases in between. The CDR3 is made up of 16 amino acids. The DNA of the CDR3 is TGTGCCATCAGTGGCTACCGGGACGCTGACTACAATGAGCAGTTCTTC. This translates into CAISGYRDADYNEQFF.

This clonotype was counted a single time. V gene TRBV4-3 combines with J gene TRBJ2-7, with 11 bases lining up with TRBD2. This CDR3 is 14 amino acids long. V gave up 3 bases and J gave up 5 bases; unmatched junction bases: 3. CDR1 is LGHNA and CDR2 is YSLEER in the germline V gene. The CDR3 loop reads CASSQGTSGDEQYF. Written as DNA, the CDR3 is TGCGCCAGCAGCCAGGGGACTAGCGGCGACGAGCAGTACTTC.